The 31 T cell receptor beta chains given below trace back to one sample, sequenced in a study of cytomegalovirus exposure and HLA in healthy donors. PCR primers comprised 60 Vbeta and 13 Jbeta primers. Generated by immunoSEQ multiplex PCR, the TCRdb table keeps only in-frame clones and is missing some. The sample lists approximately 190,000 clones, about four fifths occurring once. Material for sequencing was PBMCs. Receptor source: a woman aged 18-29 years in good health and CMV-seronegative.

This clone is a singleton in its sample. DNA for the CDR3: TGTGCCAGTAGTAGCGGTTATGGATACGAGCAGTACTTC. Its translation: CASSSGYGYEQYF. The chain couples TRBV19 to TRBJ2-7; D is uncertain. The CDR3 sequence is 13 residues long. Germline CDR1 is LNHDA and CDR2 is SQIVND (reference sequence). Trimming pared 4 bases from V and 4 bases from J, leaving 11 bases between.

This clone was found a few times. The chain employs TRBV12-5 and TRBJ2-7; D is perhaps TRBD1 (6 bases). This CDR3 is 15 amino acids long. The V end lost 6 bases, the J end lost 0 bases, and 15 bases lay between the germline ends. Germline CDR1 is LGHNT and CDR2 is FRNRAP. The CDR3 DNA follows: TGTGCTAGTGGGGGTTTTGACAGGCGCTCCTACGAGCAGTACGTC. Its protein is CASGGFDRRSYEQYV.

This chain joins TRBV14 and TRBJ2-1; 7 bases are shared with TRBD2. CDR1 is SGHDN, CDR2 FVKESK, per germline. J was trimmed by 1 base and V by 3 bases; bases with no gene match: 6. The CDR3 has 16 residues. CDR3 protein: CASSHTGGRSYNEQFF. The CDR3, as DNA: TGTGCCAGCAGCCATACGGGAGGTAGATCCTACAATGAGCAGTTCTTC.

The CDR3 is CASCPSGRTSYEQYF. Written as DNA, the CDR3 is TGTGCCAGCTGCCCAAGCGGACGGACCTCCTACGAGCAGTACTTC. The chain employs TRBV6-6 and TRBJ2-7, with D possibly being TRBD2 (5 bases). The CDR3 is made up of 15 amino acids. Germline assignment: CDR1 MNHNY and CDR2 SVGAGI (reference sequence). V lost 8 bases and J 0 bases, leaving 17 bases between the germline ends.

A note on this clone: Other DNA sequences in this specimen translate into the identical CDR3. The chain couples TRBV18 to TRBJ2-1; TRBD2 agrees at 9 bases. The junction had 0 bases not matched to a gene; V was cut back by 1 base and J by 5 bases. Germline V gene sequence: CDR1 KGHSH, CDR2 LQKENI. The CDR3 totals 14 residues. DNA for the CDR3: TGTGCCAGCTCACCACTAGCGGGAGACAATGAGCAGTTCTTC. Its protein product is CASSPLAGDNEQFF.

This rearrangement joins TRBV15 to TRBJ2-1; D might be TRBD2 (6 bases). CDR1 and CDR2 (germline): LNHNV, YYDKDF (reference sequence). V was cut by 0 bases and J by 6 bases, with 12 bases left in between. CDR3 length: 15 residues. CDR3 DNA sequence: TGTGCCACCAGCAGAGAAGCACCGGGGGTCAATGAGCAGTTCTTC. Its translation: CATSREAPGVNEQFF.

The rearrangement links TRBV28 to TRBJ1-2, with 7 positions matching TRBD1. Per the germline V gene, CDR1 is MDHEN and CDR2 is SYDVKM. V lost 3 bases, J lost 0 bases, and 25 bases stayed unmatched. The CDR3 length is 22 residues. CDR3 DNA sequence: TGTGCCAGCAGTTTCTCCAAAGGGACAGAGGAATTTATCAGAACTCCTAACTATGGCTACACCTTC. Translated: CASSFSKGTEEFIRTPNYGYTF.

V usage is TRBV10-1 and J usage is TRBJ1-2, with D maybe TRBD1 (5 bases). The CDR3 runs to 17 residues. CDR1 and CDR2 (germline): WNHNN, SYGVQD (reference sequence). Between the trimmed V and J ends, which lost 3 bases and 0 bases, there was a span of 17 bases. For the CDR3, the DNA is TGCGCCAGCAGTGATCGCACAAGGGGCCGGACTAACTATGGCTACACCTTC. It codes for CASSDRTRGRTNYGYTF.

The rearrangement uses TRBV5-4 and TRBJ2-1; 7 bases align to TRBD1. With V trimmed by 1 base and J by 0 bases, 4 bases remained unmatched. The CDR3 has 16 amino acids. The V gene's germline CDR1 is SGHNT and CDR2 YYREEE (reference sequence). The CDR3 nucleotides are TGTGCCAGCAGCTTGCCTGGACAGGACTCCTACAATGAGCAGTTCTTC. Translated, it gives CASSLPGQDSYNEQFF.

The chain employs TRBV7-9 and TRBJ2-5, with 10 positions matching TRBD2. The CDR3 spans 16 residues. CDR1 and CDR2 from the germline V gene are SEHNR and FQNEAQ (reference sequence). J was trimmed by 3 bases and V by 0 bases; bases with no gene match: 4. As DNA, the CDR3 is TGTGCCAGCAGCTTAGCACTAGCGGGACCCGAAGAGACCCAGTACTTC. As protein: CASSLALAGPEETQYF.

This chain connects TRBV4-2 to TRBJ1-2; D is unresolved. Germline-derived CDR1 and CDR2 are LGHNA and YNFKEQ. Trimming took 0 bases from V and 1 from J, leaving 9 bases between them. This CDR3 is built from 15 residues. This CDR3 reads CASSQDGQVNYGYTF. CDR3 sequence (DNA): TGTGCCAGCAGCCAAGATGGGCAGGTTAACTATGGCTACACCTTC.

The chain links TRBV28 to TRBJ1-1; 7 bases match TRBD1. V trimming: 5 bases; J trimming: 2 bases; junction bases outside the gene matches: 8. Per the germline V gene, CDR1 is MDHEN and CDR2 is SYDVKM. The CDR3 has 15 amino acids. In nucleotides, the CDR3 is TGTGCCAGCAGTCCCGTCGGGACAGAAAACACTGAAGCTTTCTTT. As protein: CASSPVGTENTEAFF. Based on the CDR3 plus reference TRBV28 and TRBJ1-1, the full variable domain is DVKVTQSSRYLVKRTGEKVFLECVQDMDHENMFWYRQDPGLGLRLIYFSYDVKMKEKGDIPEGYSVSREKKERFSLILESASTNQTSMYLCASSPVGTENTEAFFGQGTRLTVV.

Notes on this clone: This same CDR3 is encoded by further DNA sequences in the sample. V usage is TRBV19 and J usage is TRBJ1-5, with a possible D match to TRBD1 (6 bases). The CDR3 totals 14 residues. V dropped 3 bases and J dropped 1 base, with 7 bases sitting between them. The germline gives CDR1 LNHDA, CDR2 SQIVND (reference sequence). DNA of the CDR3: TGTGCCAGTAGTATTACAGGGAGCAATCAGCCCCAGCATTTT. It translates to CASSITGSNQPQHF.

The table lists this clone with a count of one. The rearrangement uses TRBV4-3 and TRBJ2-1, with 8 bases that match TRBD1. Trimming at V came to 4 bases and at J to 2 bases, leaving 4 bases not matched to a gene. CDR1 and CDR2 from the germline V gene are LGHNA and YSLEER. The CDR3 spans 15 residues. This chain's CDR3 is CASSPGTGAYNEQFF. The CDR3 nucleotides read TGCGCCAGCAGCCCCGGGACAGGCGCCTACAATGAGCAGTTCTTC.

J is TRBJ1-5 and V is TRBV6-5; TRBD1 is a possible D gene (6 bases). The V gene lost 6 bases and the J gene lost 1 base, with 13 bases spanning the gap. The CDR3 length is 15 residues. Germline loops: CDR1 MNHEY, CDR2 SVGAGI. The CDR3 loop is CASRGTDRSNQPQHF. The CDR3 DNA is TGTGCCAGCAGGGGGACGGACAGAAGCAATCAGCCCCAGCATTTT.

V usage is TRBV19 and J usage is TRBJ1-2; 8 nucleotides align to TRBD1. Germline V lookup: CDR1 LNHDA, CDR2 SQIVND (reference sequence). V was pared by 4 bases and J by 3 bases, with 7 bases of the junction left unmatched. This CDR3 is 15 amino acids long. The DNA for the CDR3 is TGTGCCAGTAGTACCGCCGGACAGGGCCACTATGGCTACACCTTC. It yields the protein CASSTAGQGHYGYTF.

This clone was detected only once. This chain links TRBV28 with TRBJ2-3, with 9 bases fitting TRBD2. The V and J ends lost 2 bases and 6 bases, in that order; junction bases with no gene match: 6. From germline, CDR1 is MDHEN and CDR2 SYDVKM. This CDR3 has 15 residues. The CDR3 region is CASSLHAGGPDTQYF. The CDR3 DNA sequence: TGTGCCAGCAGTTTACATGCGGGAGGGCCGGATACGCAGTATTTT.

V usage is TRBV28 and J usage is TRBJ2-3; TRBD2 matches 10 bases. Trimming took 8 bases from V and 4 from J; bases not matched to a gene: 12. Germline V gene lookup returns CDR1 MDHEN and CDR2 SYDVKM. The CDR3 loop spans 16 amino acids. CDR3 loop: CASGLGLAGEADTQYF. CDR3 nucleotides: TGTGCCAGCGGTCTCGGGCTAGCGGGAGAAGCAGATACGCAGTATTTT.

The genes are TRBV27 and TRBJ1-1; no clear D gene. The V and J ends lost 5 bases and 2 bases respectively, with 15 bases between them. Per germline, CDR1 MNHEY and CDR2 SMNVEV (reference sequence). The CDR3 length is 15 residues. Here the CDR3 reads CASSPRREVNTEAFF. The CDR3 region has the DNA TGTGCCAGCAGTCCACGCCGGGAGGTCAACACTGAAGCTTTCTTT.

This chain joins TRBV11-2 and TRBJ1-1; 9 bases are shared with TRBD1. This CDR3 comprises 14 residues. Germline CDR1 is SGHAT and CDR2 is FQNNGV. V dropped 3 bases and J dropped 7; count of bases not matched to a gene: 6. For the CDR3, the DNA is TGTGCCAGCAGCTTGGAGGGACAGGGTATTGAAGCTTTCTTT. It yields the protein CASSLEGQGIEAFF.

This clone has just a few counts. The chain combines TRBV4-1 with TRBJ1-5; D is unclear. Germline loops: CDR1 MGHRA, CDR2 YSYEKL. V shed 1 base and J shed 3 bases, with 4 bases lying between them. The CDR3 covers 13 residues. The CDR3 DNA sequence: TGCGCCAGCAGCCAAGTTCTCAATCAGCCCCAGCATTTT. Amino acid sequence: CASSQVLNQPQHF.

V is TRBV21-1 and J is TRBJ2-7; the table's D call, TRBD2, was not checked against the DNA. TRBV21-1 is a pseudogene locus. The CDR3 extends over 15 amino acids. The DNA for the CDR3 is TGTGCCAGCAGCAAAGAGAGAGGGTGGGTCTACGAGCAGTACGTC. This translates into CASSKERGWVYEQYV.

The V call is TRBV18, the J call TRBJ2-7; 7 bases map to TRBD1. V was clipped by 6 bases and J by 1 base; unmatched bases: 3. Germline CDR1 is KGHSH and CDR2 is LQKENI. The CDR3 sequence is 13 residues long. The CDR3, as DNA: TGTGCCAGCTCGCCGACAGGGTCCTACGAGCAGTACTTC. The encoded protein is CASSPTGSYEQYF.

This rearrangement joins TRBV28 to TRBJ1-2, with D perhaps TRBD1 (6 bases). Trimming pared 10 bases from V and 4 bases from J, leaving 16 bases between. The CDR3 spans 13 residues. CDR1 is MDHEN, CDR2 SYDVKM, per germline. CDR3 loop: CATASGVPYGYTF. As DNA, the CDR3 is TGTGCCACCGCTTCAGGGGTCCCCTATGGCTACACCTTC.

The chain has TRBV19 and TRBJ1-1; 9 bases match TRBD1. J lost 4 bases, V lost 2 bases, and 5 bases had no gene match. The CDR3 spans 15 residues. From germline, CDR1 is LNHDA and CDR2 SQIVND (reference sequence). The DNA of the CDR3 is TGTGCCAGTAGTATAAGTCACAGGGGGCCCACTGAAGCTTTCTTT. Translated: CASSISHRGPTEAFF.

The chain employs TRBV4-3 and TRBJ1-2; 8 nucleotides line up with TRBD1. The CDR3 is made up of 18 amino acids. After removal of 0 bases from V and 8 bases from J, the junction contained 17 bases not matched to a gene. In germline, CDR1 is LGHNA, CDR2 YSLEER. CDR3 sequence reads: CASSQEMITGGSSSGYTF. The CDR3 nucleotides read TGCGCCAGCAGCCAAGAAATGATTACAGGGGGGTCTTCCTCCGGCTACACCTTC.

The gene calls are TRBV7-2 and TRBJ1-3; D possibly corresponds to TRBD1 (5 bases). CDR1 and CDR2 from the germline V gene are SGHTA and FQGNSA. Trimming took 0 bases from V and 4 from J, leaving 19 bases between them. The length of the CDR3 is 18 residues. The CDR3 DNA is TGTGCCAGCAGCTTAGCTGGCAGGGCGGCGAGGACCGGAAACACCATATATTTT. Encoded protein: CASSLAGRAARTGNTIYF.

The V gene is TRBV7-2, the J gene TRBJ2-7; 7 nucleotides align to TRBD2. The length of the CDR3 is 15 residues. J gave up 3 bases and V 4 bases, and 9 bases lay outside the gene matches. Looked up from germline, CDR1 is SGHTA and CDR2 is FQGNSA. CDR3 DNA: TGTGCCAGCAGCTCCGGAGGTAGCGGGTTCTACGAGCAGTACGTC. Its translation: CASSSGGSGFYEQYV.

In this sample, this clone turned up a few times. V gene TRBV2 combines with J gene TRBJ1-1, with a weak D call TRBD1 (5 bases). CDR3 length: 11 residues. Deletions cut 6 bases from V and 6 bases from J, with 8 bases between. Germline CDR1 and CDR2: SNHLY and FYNNEI. Written as DNA, the CDR3 is TGTGCCAGCAGGCAGGGTCCTGAAGCTTTCTTT. Translation gives CASRQGPEAFF. Full variable domain (rest looked up from reference TRBV2 and TRBJ1-1): EPEVTQTPSHQVTQMGQEVILRCVPISNHLYFYWYRQILGQKVEFLVSFYNNEISEKSEIFDDQFSVERPDGSNFTLKIRSTKLEDSAMYFCASRQGPEAFFGQGTRLTVV.

The V and J genes are TRBV15 and TRBJ1-3; D unclear. The CDR3 is made up of 17 amino acids. Germline-derived CDR1 and CDR2 are LNHNV and YYDKDF (reference sequence). V was shortened by 0 bases and J by 0 bases, with 12 bases between the two germline ends. Written as DNA, the CDR3 is TGTGCCACCAGCAGAGAATTTAAGAGAAGCTCTGGAAACACCATATATTTT. This codes for CATSREFKRSSGNTIYF. Drawing the rest from reference TRBV15 and TRBJ1-3, the complete variable domain is DAMVIQNPRYQVTQFGKPVTLSCSQTLNHNVMYWYQQKSSQAPKLLFHYYDKDFNNEADTPDNFQSRRPNTSFCFLDIRSPGLGDTAMYLCATSREFKRSSGNTIYFGEGSWLTVV.

This clone has only one observation. The rearrangement links TRBV2 to TRBJ2-5; no firm D call. Germline loops: CDR1 SNHLY, CDR2 FYNNEI. V gave up 4 bases and J gave up 4 bases, with 13 bases separating them. This CDR3 comprises 14 residues. CDR3: CASSALKRAETQYF. The DNA of the CDR3 is TGTGCCAGCAGTGCTTTGAAGCGAGCAGAGACCCAGTACTTC.